The next 9 T cell receptor beta chains were all read from a single sample in a study of OX40 agonist ivuxolimab in advanced cancers. Profiling relied on immunoSEQ multiplex PCR, and the TCRdb table lists in-frame clones only, not all of them. Of about 59,000 clones in the sample, over 75% were seen once. Here the sequenced sample was CD4+ or CD8+ T cells sorted from blood, taken in a trial of the OX40 agonist ivuxolimab. Receptors were obtained from an adult with an advanced solid tumor such as melanoma, head and neck, liver or kidney cancer.

The chain uses TRBV7-9 and TRBJ1-6; D is unresolved. CDR3 length: 13 residues. Trimming removed 4 bases from V and 11 bases from J, with 12 bases in between. Germline values: CDR1 SEHNR, CDR2 FQNEAQ (reference sequence). CDR3 region: CASSSPSSPPLHF. Written as DNA, the CDR3 is TGTGCCAGCAGCTCACCATCAAGTCCACCCCTCCACTTT.

The rearrangement uses TRBV6-1 and TRBJ2-3; tentative D call: TRBD2 (6 bases). CDR1 and CDR2 (germline): MNHNS, SASEGT. This CDR3 is 13 amino acids long. V lost 6 bases and J lost 4, with 11 bases in between. CDR3 nucleotides: TGTGCCAGCAGCCTCAGACTAGCAGATACGCAGTATTTT. This encodes CASSLRLADTQYF.

The V and J genes are TRBV19 and TRBJ2-5, with 11 bases aligning to TRBD2. After removal of 3 bases from V and 1 base from J, the junction contained 1 base not matched to a gene. The CDR3 length is 15 residues. Germline V gives CDR1 LNHDA, CDR2 SQIVND (reference sequence). The CDR3 region is CASSILAGGQETQYF. The CDR3 nucleotides read TGTGCCAGTAGTATTCTAGCGGGGGGCCAAGAGACCCAGTACTTC.

This clone was observed many times. The junction differs from germline at one of its ends, possibly a read error. The chain combines TRBV7-7 with TRBJ2-2, with D perhaps matching TRBD1 (6 bases). Per germline, CDR1 SSHAT and CDR2 FNYEAQ (reference sequence). The CDR3 has 14 residues. The CDR3: CASSSTGYGGELFF. As DNA, the CDR3 is TGTGCTAGCAGCTCTACAGGGTATGGCGGGGAGCTGTTTTTT.

In its sample, this clone was seen once. This sequence joins TRBV7-2 and TRBJ2-7, with 12 bases aligning to TRBD2. This CDR3 contains 16 residues. J lost 3 bases, V lost 2 bases, and 5 bases had no gene match. Germline CDR1 reads SGHTA; CDR2 reads FQGNSA. CDR3 region: CASSLNPSGGGYEQYF. CDR3 nucleotide sequence: TGTGCCAGCAGCTTAAATCCTAGCGGGGGGGGCTACGAGCAGTACTTC.

V is TRBV5-1 and J is TRBJ1-2; D is unresolved. CDR3 length equals 14 residues. The germline gives CDR1 SGHRS, CDR2 YFSETQ. V gave up 0 bases and J gave up 4 bases, with 10 bases separating them. The CDR3 DNA reads as TGCGCCAGCAGCTTGGACGAGCTAGCCTATGGCTACACCTTC. It codes for CASSLDELAYGYTF.

The chain is built from TRBV18 and TRBJ2-1, with D possibly matching TRBD1 (6 bases). Looked up from germline, CDR1 is KGHSH and CDR2 is LQKENI. This CDR3 spans 15 amino acids. Trimming shortened V by 2 bases and J by 4 bases, and 12 bases separated the two germline ends. The CDR3 loop is CASSPNREGYNEQFF. CDR3 coding DNA: TGTGCCAGCTCACCAAACAGGGAAGGGTACAATGAGCAGTTCTTC. Full variable domain (rest looked up from reference TRBV18 and TRBJ2-1): NAGVMQNPRHLVRRRGQEARLRCSPMKGHSHVYWYRQLPEEGLKFMVYLQKENIIDESGMPKERFSAEFPKEGPSILRIQQVVRGDSAAYFCASSPNREGYNEQFFGPGTRLTVL.

The chain links TRBV5-1 to TRBJ1-6, with D possibly being TRBD1 (6 bases). This CDR3 spans 15 amino acids. CDR1 is SGHRS and CDR2 is YFSETQ in the germline V gene. V was shortened by 0 bases and J by 5 bases, with 9 bases between the two germline ends. The chain's CDR3 is CASSLGTENNSPLHF. The CDR3, as DNA: TGCGCCAGCAGCTTGGGGACAGAGAATAATTCACCCCTCCACTTT.

The chain employs TRBV10-3 and TRBJ2-6; TRBD1 aligns across 8 bases. V lost 8 bases to trimming and J lost 1 base; unmatched junction nucleotides: 10. The germline gives CDR1 ENHRY, CDR2 SYGVKD. CDR3 length: 17 residues. The CDR3 region has the DNA TGTGCCATCGAGGGACAGGAAAAAATGTCTGGGGCCAACGTCCTGACTTTC. Protein sequence: CAIEGQEKMSGANVLTF.